These 12 T cell receptor beta chains were sequenced from one sample in a study of graft-versus-host responses after intestinal transplantation. Generated by immunoSEQ multiplex PCR, the TCRdb table keeps only in-frame clones and is missing some. The sample contains about 54,000 clones, under 95% of which appear only once. The material sequenced was PBMCs, taken 650 to 690 days after intestinal transplant. The receptors come from a human patient who received an intestinal transplant, so some T cells may come from the graft donor.

The CDR3 here is CSVEDGYRASTDTQYF. CDR3 nucleotides: TGCAGCGTTGAAGATGGTTACAGGGCCAGCACAGATACGCAGTATTTT. The chain has TRBV29-1 and TRBJ2-3; D may be TRBD1 (6 bases). The germline V and J ends were trimmed by 0 bases and 0 bases, with 13 bases remaining between them. CDR3 size: 16 residues. Germline loops: CDR1 SQVTM, CDR2 ANQGSEA.

V gene TRBV7-3 combines with J gene TRBJ1-2; 7 nucleotides align to TRBD1. Germline CDR1 and CDR2: SGHTA and FQGTGA. Germline trimming cut 2 bases from V and 7 bases from J; bases unmatched to any gene: 7. CDR3 size: 14 residues. As DNA, the CDR3 is TGTGCCAGCAGCTTACAGACAGGGAATGCTGGCTACACCTTC. It is translated as CASSLQTGNAGYTF.

This chain joins TRBV5-6 and TRBJ1-4; tentative D call: TRBD1 (6 bases). CDR3 length: 14 amino acids. CDR1 and CDR2 (germline): SGHDT, YYEEEE. The V end was cut by 0 bases, the J end by 7 bases, with 10 bases between. The CDR3 DNA reads as TGTGCCAGCAGCTTGGACGGGGGCAGTGAAAAACTGTTTTTT. Its protein is CASSLDGGSEKLFF. Full variable domain (outside the CDR3, taken from reference TRBV5-6 and TRBJ1-4): DAGVTQSPTHLIKTRGQQVTLRCSPKSGHDTVSWYQQALGQGPQFIFQYYEEEERQRGNFPDRFSGHQFPNYSSELNVNALLLGDSALYLCASSLDGGSEKLFFGSGTQLSVL.

This chain uses TRBV9 with TRBJ2-2; D possibly matches TRBD1 or TRBD2 (6 bases each). CDR1 is SGDLS, CDR2 YYNGEE, per germline. Trimming took 3 bases from V and 6 from J, leaving 18 bases between them. The CDR3 contains 16 residues. CDR3 loop: CASSGVGGRGPGELFF. CDR3 in DNA: TGTGCCAGCAGCGGAGTGGGGGGCCGGGGACCCGGGGAGCTGTTTTTT.

J is TRBJ2-2 and V is TRBV10-2; 8 nucleotides align to TRBD1. The CDR3 is made up of 14 amino acids. Germline V gene sequence: CDR1 WSHSY, CDR2 SAAADI. J lost 3 bases, V lost 8 bases, and 5 bases had no gene match. The CDR3 reads CASSGQGYTGELFF. DNA of the CDR3: TGCGCCAGCTCTGGACAGGGCTACACCGGGGAGCTGTTTTTT.

This clone was seen once. This sequence joins TRBV7-2 and TRBJ2-5, with TRBD1 matching 7 bases. Germline V CDR1 and CDR2: SGHTA, FQGNSA. The trim removed 7 bases at V and 7 bases at J, leaving 21 bases unmatched. The CDR3 has 17 residues. CDR3 amino acids: CASTTQVLDRQSGTQYF. The CDR3 DNA reads TGTGCCAGCACTACCCAGGTCCTGGACAGGCAATCTGGGACCCAGTACTTC.

The gene calls are TRBV7-9 and TRBJ1-2; no definite D call. The CDR3 consists of 13 residues. Germline assignment: CDR1 SEHNR and CDR2 FQNEAQ (reference sequence). Deletions cut 1 base from V and 4 bases from J, with 7 bases between. The DNA for the CDR3 is TGTGCCAGCAGCTTAGAGGCTACCTATGGCTACACCTTC. This gives the protein CASSLEATYGYTF.

This rearrangement joins TRBV27 to TRBJ1-6, with 7 bases that match TRBD1. V lost 6 bases, J lost 7 bases, and 6 bases stayed unmatched. This CDR3 comprises 14 residues. Germline CDR1 is MNHEY and CDR2 is SMNVEV (reference sequence). The CDR3 loop reads CASRDRSPNSPLHF. DNA for the CDR3: TGTGCCAGCAGGGACAGGTCTCCGAATTCACCCCTCCACTTT.

This chain links TRBV21-1 with TRBJ1-5; the D call TRBD1 from the table was never checked on the DNA. TRBV21-1 is assigned pseudogene status. This CDR3 contains 17 residues. CDR3: CASRIQGADSGGQPQHF. The CDR3 nucleotides are TGTGCCAGCAGGATACAGGGGGCAGATTCCGGAGGTCAGCCCCAGCATTTT.

The chain is built from TRBV5-1 and TRBJ2-2; 9 bases map to TRBD1. The germline gives CDR1 SGHRS, CDR2 YFSETQ. CDR3 length: 17 amino acids. Trimming at V came to 2 bases and at J to 5 bases, leaving 10 bases not matched to a gene. The CDR3 sequence is CASSFTGTGFSTGELFF. CDR3 DNA: TGCGCCAGCAGCTTTACCGGGACAGGGTTTAGTACCGGGGAGCTGTTTTTT.

V usage is TRBV9 and J usage is TRBJ1-2; D may be TRBD1 (6 bases). From germline, CDR1 is SGDLS and CDR2 YYNGEE. The CDR3 length is 17 residues. Trimming removed 3 bases from V and 3 bases from J, with 21 bases in between. The CDR3 DNA sequence: TGTGCCAGCAGCGGACTCTTTCCATCAGGGGAGGACTATGGCTACACCTTC. Its protein product is CASSGLFPSGEDYGYTF.

The J gene is TRBJ2-7, the V gene TRBV7-2, with TRBD2 matching 7 bases. Germline V gene data show CDR1 as SGHTA and CDR2 as FQGNSA. V dropped 3 bases and J dropped 3; count of bases not matched to a gene: 8. The CDR3 is made up of 15 amino acids. The CDR3: CASSLGLLKGYEQYF. The CDR3 region has the DNA TGTGCCAGCAGCTTGGGACTACTCAAGGGCTACGAGCAGTACTTC.